The 13 T cell receptor beta chains listed next were all sequenced from one sample in a study of T cell responses to AZD1222 COVID-19 vaccine. Only in-frame clones appear in the TCRdb table, and some are missing; sequencing was by immunoSEQ multiplex PCR. The sample lists some 140,000 clones, around 89% occurring once. The sample consisted of peripheral blood, taken on day 0 of AZD1222 vaccination. These receptor sequences come from an adult in good health.

The rearrangement links TRBV9 to TRBJ2-1; TRBD1 is a possible D gene (5 bases). Trimming took 0 bases from V and 6 from J, leaving 13 bases between them. The CDR3 totals 15 residues. Germline V gives CDR1 SGDLS, CDR2 YYNGEE. The CDR3 loop is CASSVARGRVNEQFF. The DNA of the CDR3 is TGTGCCAGCAGCGTAGCTCGAGGCAGGGTCAATGAGCAGTTCTTC.

V gene TRBV5-6 combines with J gene TRBJ1-5; D possibly corresponds to TRBD1 (6 bases). The germline V and J ends were trimmed by 2 bases and 4 bases, with 10 bases remaining between them. CDR3 size: 14 residues. Germline V lookup: CDR1 SGHDT, CDR2 YYEEEE. CDR3 loop: CASSLFQGNQPQHF. Written as DNA, the CDR3 is TGTGCCAGCAGCTTATTTCAGGGGAATCAGCCCCAGCATTTT.

V is TRBV12-1 and J is TRBJ2-3; the table calls TRBD2, which could not be checked here. TRBV12-1 is described as a pseudogene. The CDR3 consists of 18 residues. CDR3 sequence: CASSFDKPSGGAGDTQYF. The DNA for the CDR3 is TGTGCCAGCAGCTTTGACAAGCCCAGCGGGGGGGCGGGAGATACGCAGTATTTT.

The gene calls are TRBV6-5 and TRBJ1-1, with D unclear. The CDR3 length is 13 residues. Per the germline V gene, CDR1 is MNHEY and CDR2 is SVGAGI. Trimming shortened V by 2 bases and J by 4 bases, and 8 bases separated the two germline ends. The CDR3, as DNA: TGTGCCAGCAGTTACGATAGGGCCACTGAAGCTTTCTTT. Its protein is CASSYDRATEAFF.

V gene TRBV18 combines with J gene TRBJ1-3; weak D call: TRBD1 (5 bases). The CDR3 extends over 17 amino acids. Germline V gene data show CDR1 as KGHSH and CDR2 as LQKENI. The germline V and J ends were trimmed by 4 bases and 4 bases, with 20 bases remaining between them. The chain's CDR3 is CASSQTVTGAGGNTIYF. As DNA, the CDR3 is TGTGCCAGCTCACAGACTGTTACCGGGGCAGGCGGAAACACCATATATTTT.

This chain uses TRBV5-4 with TRBJ2-5; D unclear. The ends were cut back, 1 base at V and 1 base at J, with 5 bases in the middle. Germline assignment: CDR1 SGHNT and CDR2 YYREEE (reference sequence). The CDR3 covers 13 residues. In DNA form, the CDR3 reads TGTGCCAGCAGCTTGCCCCCCCAAGAGACCCAGTACTTC. Protein product: CASSLPPQETQYF.

V and J are TRBV7-2 and TRBJ2-7; TRBD1 aligns across 9 bases. There are 14 residues in the CDR3. V lost 4 bases and J lost 4; bases outside the gene matches: 5. From germline, CDR1 is SGHTA and CDR2 FQGNSA. The CDR3 nucleotides read TGTGCCAGCAGCTCCGGGACAGGGCCTTACGAGCAGTACTTC. Protein: CASSSGTGPYEQYF.

The J gene is TRBJ1-1, the V gene TRBV5-6; a possible D gene is TRBD1 (6 bases). This CDR3 comprises 13 residues. V lost 4 bases and J 4 bases, leaving 11 bases between the germline ends. Per the germline V gene, CDR1 is SGHDT and CDR2 is YYEEEE. The chain's CDR3 is CASSTGFGTEAFF. Here the CDR3 DNA reads TGTGCCAGCAGCACAGGGTTTGGCACTGAAGCTTTCTTT.

The chain links TRBV11-2 to TRBJ1-1; TRBD1 matches 11 bases. The CDR3 spans 16 residues. CDR1 is SGHAT, CDR2 FQNNGV, per germline. V shed 4 bases and J 12 bases; nucleotides not matched to a gene: 16. The CDR3: CASSSTKDRGRVGTFF. As DNA, the CDR3 is TGTGCCAGCAGCTCCACAAAGGACAGGGGGCGAGTCGGAACTTTCTTT.

The sample holds one count of this clone. The rearrangement joins TRBV10-3 to TRBJ2-3; 9 nucleotides agree with TRBD2. Germline CDR1 ENHRY, CDR2 SYGVKD. This CDR3 spans 15 amino acids. Losses at the gene ends were 4 bases for V and 2 bases for J; bases not matched to a gene: 4. The CDR3 protein is CAISASGRNTDTQYF. DNA of the CDR3: TGTGCCATCAGTGCAAGCGGGAGGAACACAGATACGCAGTATTTT.

The V gene is TRBV9, the J gene TRBJ2-1; D may correspond to TRBD1 or TRBD2 (5 bases each). Germline V CDR1 and CDR2: SGDLS, YYNGEE. V was clipped by 3 bases and J by 9 bases, with 16 bases between them. This CDR3 has 14 amino acids. DNA for the CDR3: TGTGCCAGCAGCGCAGGGACGGCTGTTAGTGAGCAGTTCTTC. Encoded protein: CASSAGTAVSEQFF.

V and J are TRBV9 and TRBJ2-7; no definite D call. The CDR3 contains 14 residues. Trimming pared 3 bases from V and 0 bases from J, leaving 10 bases between. Germline V gives CDR1 SGDLS, CDR2 YYNGEE. The CDR3 region has the DNA TGTGCCAGCAGCGCCAGACTGGACTCCTACGAGCAGTACTTC. Its protein is CASSARLDSYEQYF.

The V gene is TRBV21-1, the J gene TRBJ1-5. TRBV21-1 is tagged as a pseudogene. CDR3 length: 13 residues. CDR3 region: CAHRGVGNQPQHF. DNA of the CDR3: TGTGCCCATCGAGGGGTTGGCAATCAGCCCCAGCATTTT.